This T cell receptor (beta chain) was documented in a study of cytomegalovirus exposure and HLA in healthy donors. Study-wide findings and caveats: In a later analysis, a genetic analysis reported fewer productive-TCR N-insertions in an Asian-associated ancestry cluster than the cohort average.

It was with 60 Vbeta and 13 Jbeta primers that the PCR ran. Libraries were prepared by immunoSEQ multiplex PCR; TCRdb keeps only in-frame clonotypes and omits some of them. The sample contains about 100,000 clones, over 65% of which appear only once. Looked up from germline, CDR1 is SGHAT and CDR2 is FQNNGV. Trimming shortened V by 5 bases and J by 5 bases, and 7 bases separated the two germline ends. The CDR3 runs 11 residues. Details on this clone: Its specificity is unknown.

The TCR originated in a woman aged 55-70 years in good health and CMV-seronegative. The chain combines TRBV11-2 with TRBJ2-7, with no clear D. Sample: PBMCs. CDR3 DNA: TGTGCCAGCAGCATTAGAAACGAGCAGTACTTC. Translated: CASSIRNEQYF.